This T cell receptor beta chain originates from a study of blood T cells in healthy people across ages. Study at large: Capturing about one barcoded beta molecule per two T cells was achieved by template switching. Study-wide findings and caveats: There were more naive CD4+ cells and higher diversity in long-lived donors than in aged donors.

A second PCR of roughly 7 to 11 cycles used a sample-barcoded 5' primer and a J-beta primer mix. TCRdb called the 5' RACE reads again in MiXCR, with one record for every CDR3 protein. This sample has about 1,400,000 distinct CDR3 sequences, with around 59% found just once. This clonotype occurred a few times. Its antigen is currently unknown. Germline V gene lookup returns CDR1 DFQATT and CDR2 SNEGSKA (reference sequence). The CDR3 loop spans 13 amino acids. The trim removed 3 bases at V and 6 bases at J, leaving 7 bases unmatched. The specimen sequenced was blood. The genes are TRBV20-1 and TRBJ2-7, with 8 bases aligning to TRBD1. The origin of this receptor is a young man in good health. The CDR3, as DNA: TGCAGTGCTAGCAGCGCAGGGGGCGCCGAGCAGTACTTC. It codes for CSASSAGGAEQYF.